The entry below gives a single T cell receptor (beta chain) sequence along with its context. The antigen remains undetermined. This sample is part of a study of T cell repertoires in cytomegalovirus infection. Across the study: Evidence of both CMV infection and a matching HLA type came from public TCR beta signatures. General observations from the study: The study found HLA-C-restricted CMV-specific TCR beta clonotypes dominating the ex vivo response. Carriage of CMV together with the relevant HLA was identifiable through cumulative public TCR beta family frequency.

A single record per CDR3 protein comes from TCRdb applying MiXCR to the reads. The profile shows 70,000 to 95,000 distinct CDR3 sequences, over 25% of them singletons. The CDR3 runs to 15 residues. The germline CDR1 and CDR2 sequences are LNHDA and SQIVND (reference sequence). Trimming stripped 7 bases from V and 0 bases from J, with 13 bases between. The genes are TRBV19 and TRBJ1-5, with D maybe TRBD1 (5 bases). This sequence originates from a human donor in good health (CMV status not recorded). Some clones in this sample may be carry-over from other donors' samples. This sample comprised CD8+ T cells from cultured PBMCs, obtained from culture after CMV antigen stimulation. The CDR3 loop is CASKGTAYSNQPQHF. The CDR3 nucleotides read TGTGCCAGTAAGGGGACGGCTTATAGCAATCAGCCCCAGCATTTT.